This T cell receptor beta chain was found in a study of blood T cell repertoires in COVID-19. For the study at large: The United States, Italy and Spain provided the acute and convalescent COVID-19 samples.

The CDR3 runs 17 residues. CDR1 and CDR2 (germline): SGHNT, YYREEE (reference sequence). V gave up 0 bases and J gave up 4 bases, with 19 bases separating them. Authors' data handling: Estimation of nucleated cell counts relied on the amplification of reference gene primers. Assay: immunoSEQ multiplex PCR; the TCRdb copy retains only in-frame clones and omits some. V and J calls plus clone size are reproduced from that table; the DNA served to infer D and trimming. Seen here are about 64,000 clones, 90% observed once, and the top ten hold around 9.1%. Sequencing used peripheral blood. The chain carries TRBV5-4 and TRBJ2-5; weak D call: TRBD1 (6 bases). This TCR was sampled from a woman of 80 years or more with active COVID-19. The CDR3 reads CASSLAGLGAGRETQYF. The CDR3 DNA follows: TGTGCCAGCAGCTTGGCGGGGTTGGGGGCCGGTCGAGAGACCCAGTACTTC.